A single sample is the source of the 4 T cell receptor beta chains below, sequenced in a study of human T cells and chemical hapten exposure (dated by TCRdb to about 2021). Library preparation attached unique molecular identifiers to individual cDNA molecules for quantitative, reproducible TCR counting. TCRdb reprocessing: public reads trimmed at Q25 with fastp, clones called with MiXCR, in-frame beta chains kept. Rows with a matching CDR3 protein are joined into one entry that keeps the most common DNA and genes. The sample data list approximately 500 distinct CDR3 sequences, and more than 60% of these were observed just once. The ten largest account for about 9.3% of the sample. Total RNA was isolated from unfractionated whole blood collected in Tempus Blood RNA tubes. Specimen: whole blood. Receptors were obtained from a human donor with alopecia, or a healthy volunteer (not recorded which). Some clones in this sample may be carry-over from other donors' samples. This table probably holds off-target reads from a library built for another chain.

The CDR3: CASSYRTGTQYF. CDR3 nucleotides: TGTGCCAGCAGCTATCGGACAGGGACCCAGTACTTC. The rearrangement joins TRBV7-2 to TRBJ2-5; 7 bases agree with TRBD1. The junction had 3 bases not matched to a gene; V was cut back by 4 bases and J by 7 bases. This CDR3 comprises 12 residues. Germline V lookup: CDR1 SGHTA, CDR2 FQGNSA. Looking up the rest from reference TRBV7-2 and TRBJ2-5 gives the full variable domain: GAGVSQSPSNKVTEKGKDVELRCDPISGHTALYWYRQSLGQGLEFLIYFQGNSAPDKSGLPSDRFSAERTGGSVSTLTIQRTQQEDSAVYLCASSYRTGTQYFGPGTRLLVL.

In its sample, this clonotype was seen once. The V gene is TRBV28, the J gene TRBJ1-1; maybe TRBD1 (6 bases). The germline V and J ends were trimmed by 5 bases and 0 bases, with 13 bases remaining between them. Looked up from germline, CDR1 is MDHEN and CDR2 is SYDVKM. There are 15 residues in the CDR3. CDR3 sequence: CASSPAGHMNTEAFF. As DNA, the CDR3 is TGTGCCAGCAGTCCAGCGGGACACATGAACACTGAAGCTTTCTTT. The full variable domain, its missing parts supplied by reference TRBV28 and TRBJ1-1, is DVKVTQSSRYLVKRTGEKVFLECVQDMDHENMFWYRQDPGLGLRLIYFSYDVKMKEKGDIPEGYSVSREKKERFSLILESASTNQTSMYLCASSPAGHMNTEAFFGQGTRLTVV.

This chain connects TRBV29-1 to TRBJ2-3; 8 nucleotides align to TRBD1. Germline CDR1 reads SQVTM; CDR2 reads ANQGSEA. With 0 bases clipped from V and 1 base from J, the junction kept 3 bases outside the gene matches. This CDR3 is built from 15 residues. CDR3 protein: CSVEDTGQGTDTQYF. The CDR3 DNA reads TGCAGCGTTGAAGATACGGGACAGGGCACAGATACGCAGTATTTT.

The V call is TRBV12-3 or TRBV12-4, the J call TRBJ2-7, with TRBD1 as a possible D gene (6 bases). The V and J ends lost 5 bases and 4 bases respectively, with 9 bases between them. This CDR3 spans 12 amino acids. The CDR3 spells CASSPQGYEQYF. CDR3 nucleotides: TGTGCCAGCAGTCCTCAGGGGTACGAGCAGTACTTC.